This TCR beta chain was sequenced for a study of cytomegalovirus exposure and HLA in healthy donors. General study results and limits: Across donors, sequencing depth was assumed by presence/absence analyses to be roughly uniform. Researchers had no immune exposure information except CMV serostatus available. Investigators reported approximately 170 TCR beta chains as tied to cytomegalovirus.

Primers for the PCR totalled 60 Vbeta and 13 Jbeta. Profiling relied on immunoSEQ multiplex PCR, and the TCRdb table lists in-frame clones only, not all of them. Among a few hundred thousand clones listed, 65% to 80% were seen once. This clone appeared a few times. The antigen remains unidentified. Trimming stripped 8 bases from V and 5 bases from J, with 7 bases between. Germline CDR1 and CDR2: MNHEY and SVGAGI. The CDR3 runs 11 residues. Sequencing was carried out using PBMCs. The chain employs TRBV6-5 and TRBJ1-3; D perhaps matches TRBD1 (5 bases). This sequence originates from a girl aged 2 to 9 in good health and CMV-seronegative. CDR3 residues: CASSGRNTIYF. In DNA form, the CDR3 reads TGTGCCAGCTCAGGGAGAAACACCATATATTTT.